This TCR beta chain comes out of a study of T cell responses to AZD1222 COVID-19 vaccine. Here immunoSEQ multiplex PCR was the method, and the copy in TCRdb shows in-frame clones only, minus some. Of roughly 130,000 clones listed, 87% are singletons. V shed 3 bases, J shed 5 bases, and the junction held 5 bases outside the gene matches. CDR3 length: 15 amino acids. Germline V lookup: CDR1 KGHDR, CDR2 SFDVKD. This specimen consisted of peripheral blood, obtained on day 0 of AZD1222 vaccination. The TCR comes from an adult in good health. The chain joins TRBV24-1 to TRBJ2-7; 11 bases agree with TRBD1. The CDR3 DNA reads as TGTGCCACCAGTGATCCCCGGACAGGGGGCGACGAGCAGTACTTC. Protein sequence: CATSDPRTGGDEQYF.